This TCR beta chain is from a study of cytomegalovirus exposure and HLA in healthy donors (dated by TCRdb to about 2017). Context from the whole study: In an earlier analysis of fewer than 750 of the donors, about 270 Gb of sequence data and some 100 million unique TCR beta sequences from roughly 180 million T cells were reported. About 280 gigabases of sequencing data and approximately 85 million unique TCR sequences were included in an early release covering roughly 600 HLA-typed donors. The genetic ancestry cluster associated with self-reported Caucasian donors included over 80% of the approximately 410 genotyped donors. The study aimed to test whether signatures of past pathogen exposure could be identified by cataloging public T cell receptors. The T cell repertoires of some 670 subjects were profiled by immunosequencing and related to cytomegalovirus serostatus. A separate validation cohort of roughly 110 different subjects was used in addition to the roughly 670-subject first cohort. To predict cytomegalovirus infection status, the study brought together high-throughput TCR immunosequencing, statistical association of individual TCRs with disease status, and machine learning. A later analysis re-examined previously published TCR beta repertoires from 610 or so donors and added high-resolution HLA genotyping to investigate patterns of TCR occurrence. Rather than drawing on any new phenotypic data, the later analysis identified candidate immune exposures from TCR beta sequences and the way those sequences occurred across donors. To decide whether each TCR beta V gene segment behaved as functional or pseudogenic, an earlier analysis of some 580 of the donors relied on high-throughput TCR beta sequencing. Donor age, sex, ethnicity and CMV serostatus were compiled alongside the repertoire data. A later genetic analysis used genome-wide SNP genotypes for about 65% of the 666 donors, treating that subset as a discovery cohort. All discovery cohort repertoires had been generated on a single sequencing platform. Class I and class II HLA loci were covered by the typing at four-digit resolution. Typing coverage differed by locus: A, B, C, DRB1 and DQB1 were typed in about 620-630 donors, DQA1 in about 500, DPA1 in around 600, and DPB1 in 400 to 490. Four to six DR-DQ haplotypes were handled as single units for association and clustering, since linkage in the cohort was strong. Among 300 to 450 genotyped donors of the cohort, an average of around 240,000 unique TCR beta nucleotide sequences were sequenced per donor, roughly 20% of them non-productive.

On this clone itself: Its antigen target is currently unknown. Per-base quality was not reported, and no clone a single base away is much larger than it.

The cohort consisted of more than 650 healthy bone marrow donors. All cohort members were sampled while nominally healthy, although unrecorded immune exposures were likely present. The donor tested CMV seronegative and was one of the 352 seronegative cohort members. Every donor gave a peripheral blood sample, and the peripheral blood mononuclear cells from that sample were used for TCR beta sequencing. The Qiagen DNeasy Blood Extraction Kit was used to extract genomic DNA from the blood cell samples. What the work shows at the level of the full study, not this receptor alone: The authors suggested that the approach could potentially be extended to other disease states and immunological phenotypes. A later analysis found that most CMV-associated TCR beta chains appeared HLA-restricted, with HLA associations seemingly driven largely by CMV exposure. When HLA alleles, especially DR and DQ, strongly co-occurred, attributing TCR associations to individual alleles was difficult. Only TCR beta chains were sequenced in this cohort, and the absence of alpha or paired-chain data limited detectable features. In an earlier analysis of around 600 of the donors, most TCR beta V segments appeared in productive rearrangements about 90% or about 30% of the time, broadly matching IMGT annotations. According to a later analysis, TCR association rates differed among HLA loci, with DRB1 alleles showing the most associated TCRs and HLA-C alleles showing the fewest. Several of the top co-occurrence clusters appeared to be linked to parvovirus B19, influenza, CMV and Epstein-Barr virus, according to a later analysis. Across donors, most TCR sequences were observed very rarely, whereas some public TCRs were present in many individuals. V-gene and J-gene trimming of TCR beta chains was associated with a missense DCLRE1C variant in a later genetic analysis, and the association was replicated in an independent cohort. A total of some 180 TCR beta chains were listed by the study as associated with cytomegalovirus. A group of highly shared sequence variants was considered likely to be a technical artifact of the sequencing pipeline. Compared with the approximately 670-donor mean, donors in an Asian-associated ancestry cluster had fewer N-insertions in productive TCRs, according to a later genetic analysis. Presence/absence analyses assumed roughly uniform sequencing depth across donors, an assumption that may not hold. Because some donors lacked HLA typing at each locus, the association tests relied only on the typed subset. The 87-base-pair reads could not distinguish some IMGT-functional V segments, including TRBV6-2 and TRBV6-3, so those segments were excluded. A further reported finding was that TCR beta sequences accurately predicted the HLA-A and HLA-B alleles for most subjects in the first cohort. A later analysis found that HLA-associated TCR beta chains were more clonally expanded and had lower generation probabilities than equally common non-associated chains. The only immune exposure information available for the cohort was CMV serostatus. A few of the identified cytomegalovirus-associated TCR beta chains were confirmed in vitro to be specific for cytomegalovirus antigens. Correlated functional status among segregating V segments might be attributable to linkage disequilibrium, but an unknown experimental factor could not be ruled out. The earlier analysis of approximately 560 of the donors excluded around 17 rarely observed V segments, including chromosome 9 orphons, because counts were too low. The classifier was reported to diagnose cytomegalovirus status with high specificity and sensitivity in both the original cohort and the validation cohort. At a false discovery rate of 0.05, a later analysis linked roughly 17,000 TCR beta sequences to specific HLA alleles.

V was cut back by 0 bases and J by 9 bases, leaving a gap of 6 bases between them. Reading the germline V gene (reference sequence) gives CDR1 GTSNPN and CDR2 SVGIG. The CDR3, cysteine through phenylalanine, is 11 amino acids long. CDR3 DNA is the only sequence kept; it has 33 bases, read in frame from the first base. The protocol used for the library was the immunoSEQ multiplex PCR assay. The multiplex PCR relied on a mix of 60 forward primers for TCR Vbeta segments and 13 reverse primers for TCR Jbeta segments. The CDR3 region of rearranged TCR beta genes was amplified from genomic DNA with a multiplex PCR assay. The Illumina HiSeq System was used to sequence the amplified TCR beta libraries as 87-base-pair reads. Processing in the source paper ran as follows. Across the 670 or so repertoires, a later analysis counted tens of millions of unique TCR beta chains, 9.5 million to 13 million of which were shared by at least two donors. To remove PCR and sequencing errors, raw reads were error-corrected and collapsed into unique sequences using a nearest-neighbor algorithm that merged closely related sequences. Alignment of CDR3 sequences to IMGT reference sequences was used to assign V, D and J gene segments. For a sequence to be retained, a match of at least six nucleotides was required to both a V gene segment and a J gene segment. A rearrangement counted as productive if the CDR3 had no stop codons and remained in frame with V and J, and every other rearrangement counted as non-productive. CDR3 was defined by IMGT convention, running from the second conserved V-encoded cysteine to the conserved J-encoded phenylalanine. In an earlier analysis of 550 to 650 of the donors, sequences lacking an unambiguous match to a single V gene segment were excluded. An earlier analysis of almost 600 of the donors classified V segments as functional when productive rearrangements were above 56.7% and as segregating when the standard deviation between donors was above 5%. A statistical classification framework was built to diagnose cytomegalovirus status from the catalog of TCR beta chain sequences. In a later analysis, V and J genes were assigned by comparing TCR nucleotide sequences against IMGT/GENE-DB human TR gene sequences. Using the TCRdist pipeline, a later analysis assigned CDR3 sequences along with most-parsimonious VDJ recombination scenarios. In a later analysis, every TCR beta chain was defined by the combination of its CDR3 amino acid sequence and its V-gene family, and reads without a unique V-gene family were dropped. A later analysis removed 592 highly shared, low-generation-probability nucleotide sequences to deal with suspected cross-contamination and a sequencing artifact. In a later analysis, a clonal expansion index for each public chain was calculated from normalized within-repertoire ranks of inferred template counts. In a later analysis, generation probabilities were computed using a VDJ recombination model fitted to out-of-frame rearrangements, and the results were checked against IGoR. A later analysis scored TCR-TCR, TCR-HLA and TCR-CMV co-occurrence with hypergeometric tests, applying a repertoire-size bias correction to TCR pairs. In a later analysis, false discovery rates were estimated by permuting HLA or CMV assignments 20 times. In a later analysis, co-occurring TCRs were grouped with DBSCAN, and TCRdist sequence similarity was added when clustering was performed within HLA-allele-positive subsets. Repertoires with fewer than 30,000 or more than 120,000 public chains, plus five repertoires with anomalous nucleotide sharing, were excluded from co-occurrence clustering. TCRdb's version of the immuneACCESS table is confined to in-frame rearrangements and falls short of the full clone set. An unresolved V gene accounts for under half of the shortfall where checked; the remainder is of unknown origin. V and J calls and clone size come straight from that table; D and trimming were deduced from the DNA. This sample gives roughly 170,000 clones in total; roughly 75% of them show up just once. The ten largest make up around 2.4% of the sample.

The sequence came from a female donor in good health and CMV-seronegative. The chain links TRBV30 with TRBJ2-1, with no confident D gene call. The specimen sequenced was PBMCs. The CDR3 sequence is CAWSVPGEQFF. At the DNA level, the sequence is TGTGCCTGGAGTGTACCGGGTGAGCAGTTCTTC.